A selection of T cell receptor beta chains follows, all from one sample in a study of T cell responses to AZD1222 COVID-19 vaccine. The repertoire was sequenced with immunoSEQ multiplex PCR; TCRdb's copy has only in-frame clones and lacks some. The profile shows 85,000 to 100,000 clones, about 89% of them singletons. The specimen was peripheral blood, collected 28 days after the second AZD1222 dose. The receptors were sampled from an adult who received the AZD1222 COVID-19 vaccine. Each CDR3 is given with its conserved first and last residue. A D gene is named only where the DNA matches it firmly. Clone size appears in some rows only: once, few, many, or a class for an expanded clone.

d_call: .
j_call: TRBJ1-4
v_call: TRBV20-1
clone_size: .
cdr3_nt: TGCAGTGCTAGTGAGGACCTAAATGAAAAACTGTTTTTT
cdr3_aa: CSASEDLNEKLFF

d_call: .
j_call: TRBJ2-2
v_call: TRBV5-6
clone_size: .
cdr3_nt: TGTGCCAGCAGCGAACAAAGCCCACCGAACACCGGGGAGCTGTTTTTT
cdr3_aa: CASSEQSPPNTGELFF

d_call: .
j_call: TRBJ2-2
v_call: TRBV7-3
clone_size: .
cdr3_nt: TGTGCCAGCAGCTCCGGACAGCACACCGGGGAGCTGTTTTTT
cdr3_aa: CASSSGQHTGELFF

d_call: .
j_call: TRBJ2-5
v_call: TRBV18
clone_size: .
cdr3_nt: TGTGCCAGCTCAACCACTCAAGAGACCCAGTACTTC
cdr3_aa: CASSTTQETQYF

d_call: TRBD1
j_call: TRBJ2-5
v_call: TRBV5-1
clone_size: .
cdr3_nt: TGCGCCAGCTCCCGGGACAGGGGTCCAGAGACCCAGTACTTC
cdr3_aa: CASSRDRGPETQYF

d_call: .
j_call: TRBJ2-2
v_call: TRBV19
clone_size: .
cdr3_nt: TGTGCCAGTAGTAAACAGGGTCGAGGCGCCGGGGAGCTGTTTTTT
cdr3_aa: CASSKQGRGAGELFF

d_call: .
j_call: TRBJ1-2
v_call: TRBV6-1
clone_size: .
cdr3_nt: TGTGCCAGCAGTGAAGTCAGGGGCGGTGGCTACACCTTC
cdr3_aa: CASSEVRGGGYTF

d_call: .
j_call: TRBJ1-4
v_call: TRBV29-1
clone_size: once
cdr3_nt: TGCAGCGTTGGCCGCTCAACTAATGAAAAACTGTTTTTT
cdr3_aa: CSVGRSTNEKLFF

d_call: TRBD1
j_call: TRBJ2-3
v_call: TRBV27
clone_size: .
cdr3_nt: TGTGCCAGCAGTTTGCGGACAGGGGGGACCCTTGGCACAGATACGCAGTATTTT
cdr3_aa: CASSLRTGGTLGTDTQYF

d_call: .
j_call: TRBJ2-7
v_call: TRBV28
clone_size: .
cdr3_nt: TGTGCCAGCAGTCCACCCGGCGGTCCCTACGAGCAGTACTTC
cdr3_aa: CASSPPGGPYEQYF

d_call: .
j_call: TRBJ2-4
v_call: TRBV7-2
clone_size: .
cdr3_nt: TGTGCCAGCAGCTTAGGGACACGTGTAAACATTCAGTACTTC
cdr3_aa: CASSLGTRVNIQYF

d_call: .
j_call: TRBJ1-1
v_call: TRBV7-3
clone_size: .
cdr3_nt: TGTGCCAGCAGCTTCCGGGAGAACACTGAAGCTTTCTTT
cdr3_aa: CASSFRENTEAFF

d_call: TRBD1
j_call: TRBJ2-3
v_call: TRBV10-2
clone_size: .
cdr3_nt: TGCGCCAGCTCGGGACAGGGGACAAGCACAGATACGCAGTATTTT
cdr3_aa: CASSGQGTSTDTQYF

d_call: .
j_call: TRBJ2-7
v_call: TRBV10-3
clone_size: once
cdr3_nt: TGTGCCATCGGGGCGGGGATCTCCTACGAGCAGTACTTC
cdr3_aa: CAIGAGISYEQYF

d_call: TRBD2
j_call: TRBJ2-1
v_call: TRBV3-1/TRBV3-2
clone_size: .
cdr3_nt: TGTGCCAGCAGCGGACTAGCGGGAGAGAATGAGCAGTTCTTC
cdr3_aa: CASSGLAGENEQFF

d_call: .
j_call: TRBJ2-7
v_call: TRBV28
clone_size: .
cdr3_nt: TGTGCCAGCAGTTCCCCGTATATCTCCTACGAGCAGTACTTC
cdr3_aa: CASSSPYISYEQYF

d_call: TRBD1
j_call: TRBJ2-7
v_call: TRBV7-9
clone_size: .
cdr3_nt: TGTGCCAGCAGCAACCAACAGGGGTCCTACGAGCAGTACTTC
cdr3_aa: CASSNQQGSYEQYF

d_call: .
j_call: TRBJ2-7
v_call: TRBV7-2
clone_size: .
cdr3_nt: TGTGCCAGCAGCTTGGGGGCGGGCGCCTACGAGCAGTACTTC
cdr3_aa: CASSLGAGAYEQYF

d_call: TRBD2
j_call: TRBJ2-5
v_call: TRBV6-5
clone_size: .
cdr3_nt: TGTGCCAGCAGTTATCTAGCGGCACAAGAGACCCAGTACTTC
cdr3_aa: CASSYLAAQETQYF

d_call: .
j_call: TRBJ1-1
v_call: TRBV28
clone_size: .
cdr3_nt: TGTGCCAGCAGTTATTCCGGGGTCCCTGAAGCTTTCTTT
cdr3_aa: CASSYSGVPEAFF

d_call: .
j_call: TRBJ2-7
v_call: TRBV28
clone_size: .
cdr3_nt: TGTGCCAGCAGTTCTCCCCGGACGGTCACCTACGAGCAGTACTTC
cdr3_aa: CASSSPRTVTYEQYF

d_call: TRBD1
j_call: TRBJ1-5
v_call: TRBV6-1
clone_size: .
cdr3_nt: TGTGCCAGCAGTGCTGGACAGGGGGGTTATAGCAATCAGCCCCAGCATTTT
cdr3_aa: CASSAGQGGYSNQPQHF

d_call: .
j_call: TRBJ2-3
v_call: TRBV7-9
clone_size: .
cdr3_nt: TGTGCCAGCAGCTTGGCTAGCACAGATACGCAGTATTTT
cdr3_aa: CASSLASTDTQYF

d_call: .
j_call: TRBJ1-2
v_call: TRBV28
clone_size: .
cdr3_nt: TGTGCCAGCACCTCTGGGGCAGGGTGGCACTATGGCTACACCTTC
cdr3_aa: CASTSGAGWHYGYTF

d_call: TRBD1
j_call: TRBJ2-3
v_call: TRBV29-1
clone_size: .
cdr3_nt: TGCAGCGTTGAAAGGGCAGGGGGAACAGATACGCAGTATTTT
cdr3_aa: CSVERAGGTDTQYF

d_call: .
j_call: TRBJ2-3
v_call: TRBV14
clone_size: .
cdr3_nt: TGTGCCAGCAGCCGCGGGACTGGGGCGGATACGCAGTATTTT
cdr3_aa: CASSRGTGADTQYF

d_call: .
j_call: TRBJ1-3
v_call: TRBV28
clone_size: .
cdr3_nt: TGTGCCAGCAGTCTGAGCTCTGGAAACACCATATATTTT
cdr3_aa: CASSLSSGNTIYF

d_call: .
j_call: TRBJ2-1
v_call: TRBV7-9
clone_size: once
cdr3_nt: TGTGCCAGCAGCTTTCTGGGGGGCAATGAGCAGTTCTTC
cdr3_aa: CASSFLGGNEQFF

d_call: TRBD2
j_call: TRBJ2-5
v_call: TRBV15
clone_size: .
cdr3_nt: TGTGCCACCAGCAAGTGGGAGGGCCAGGAGACCCAGTACTTC
cdr3_aa: CATSKWEGQETQYF

d_call: .
j_call: TRBJ2-6
v_call: TRBV9
clone_size: .
cdr3_nt: TGTGCCAGCAGCGAGGGCCCTGTCTCCTCTGGGGCCAACGTCCTGACTTTC
cdr3_aa: CASSEGPVSSGANVLTF

d_call: TRBD1
j_call: TRBJ1-1
v_call: TRBV4-1
clone_size: .
cdr3_nt: TGCGCCAGCAGCCAACCCTCAGGGGGCGTGGGTAACACTGAAGCTTTCTTT
cdr3_aa: CASSQPSGGVGNTEAFF

d_call: .
j_call: TRBJ1-3
v_call: TRBV7-2
clone_size: .
cdr3_nt: TGTGCCAGCAGCTTAGTGGGGGCCGGAGCTGGAAACACCATATATTTT
cdr3_aa: CASSLVGAGAGNTIYF

d_call: .
j_call: TRBJ2-5
v_call: TRBV5-1
clone_size: .
cdr3_nt: TGCGCCAGCAGCTGGCAAGAGACCCAGTACTTC
cdr3_aa: CASSWQETQYF

d_call: .
j_call: TRBJ2-3
v_call: TRBV5-1
clone_size: .
cdr3_nt: TGCGCCAGCAGCTTGTACGGGAGCGACTCTAGCACAGATACGCAGTATTTT
cdr3_aa: CASSLYGSDSSTDTQYF

d_call: TRBD2
j_call: TRBJ2-3
v_call: TRBV7-9
clone_size: .
cdr3_nt: TGTGCCACCCGAGGGAGGGGAAAGGATACGCAGTATTTT
cdr3_aa: CATRGRGKDTQYF

d_call: .
j_call: TRBJ1-4
v_call: TRBV4-3
clone_size: .
cdr3_nt: TGCGCCAGCAGCCAAGATAGGTTTGGCAGGCAATGGTTTTTT
cdr3_aa: CASSQDRFGRQWFF

d_call: .
j_call: TRBJ2-1
v_call: TRBV7-9
clone_size: .
cdr3_nt: TGTGCCAGCAGCAGGACCGGGACAATCAATGAGCAGTTCTTC
cdr3_aa: CASSRTGTINEQFF

d_call: .
j_call: TRBJ1-6
v_call: TRBV30
clone_size: .
cdr3_nt: TGTGCCTGGAGTCAACAGACCAATTCACCCCTCCACTTT
cdr3_aa: CAWSQQTNSPLHF

d_call: .
j_call: TRBJ2-4
v_call: TRBV3-1/TRBV3-2
clone_size: .
cdr3_nt: TGTGCCAGCAGCCAAGCTCGGGACATGGACATTCAGTACTTC
cdr3_aa: CASSQARDMDIQYF

d_call: .
j_call: TRBJ1-1
v_call: TRBV7-6
clone_size: .
cdr3_nt: TGTGCCAGCAGCTTGAACAGGAACACTGAAGCTTTCTTT
cdr3_aa: CASSLNRNTEAFF

d_call: .
j_call: TRBJ1-3
v_call: TRBV7-8
clone_size: .
cdr3_nt: TGTGCCAGCAGCTTAGAAACGAGCTCTGGAAACACCATATATTTT
cdr3_aa: CASSLETSSGNTIYF

d_call: .
j_call: TRBJ2-7
v_call: TRBV5-1
clone_size: .
cdr3_nt: TGCGCCAGCAGCTCTGGTAGGGCCGGCTCCTACGAGCAGTACTTC
cdr3_aa: CASSSGRAGSYEQYF

d_call: .
j_call: TRBJ2-2
v_call: TRBV29-1
clone_size: .
cdr3_nt: TGCAGCGTTTCCGGCGGGACCGGGGAGCTGTTTTTT
cdr3_aa: CSVSGGTGELFF

d_call: .
j_call: TRBJ2-2
v_call: TRBV7-3
clone_size: .
cdr3_nt: TGTGCCAGCAGCTTGAACCGGGTCGGAAACACCGGGGAGCTGTTTTTT
cdr3_aa: CASSLNRVGNTGELFF

d_call: TRBD2
j_call: TRBJ2-3
v_call: TRBV4-2
clone_size: .
cdr3_nt: TGTGCCAGCAGCCAAGGGCGGGAGAGGGCAGATACGCAGTATTTT
cdr3_aa: CASSQGRERADTQYF

d_call: .
j_call: TRBJ2-1
v_call: TRBV7-2
clone_size: .
cdr3_nt: TGTGCCAGCAGCTTACCCCGACGGGGCAATGAGCAGTTCTTC
cdr3_aa: CASSLPRRGNEQFF

d_call: .
j_call: TRBJ2-7
v_call: TRBV12-3/TRBV12-4
clone_size: few
cdr3_nt: TGTGCCAGCAGTATTCGGGGAGCCTACGAGCAGTACTTC
cdr3_aa: CASSIRGAYEQYF

d_call: TRBD2
j_call: TRBJ2-1
v_call: TRBV9
clone_size: .
cdr3_nt: TGTGCCAGCAGCTCGACCTCTCCGGGAGGTTATAATGAGCAGTTCTTC
cdr3_aa: CASSSTSPGGYNEQFF

d_call: .
j_call: TRBJ2-3
v_call: TRBV29-1
clone_size: .
cdr3_nt: TGCAGCGTTGAGTATAGCACAGATACGCAGTATTTT
cdr3_aa: CSVEYSTDTQYF

d_call: .
j_call: TRBJ2-1
v_call: TRBV5-4
clone_size: .
cdr3_nt: TGTGCCAGCAGCTTGGTCGGGCCCAATGAGCAGTTCTTC
cdr3_aa: CASSLVGPNEQFF

d_call: TRBD1
j_call: TRBJ2-5
v_call: TRBV5-4
clone_size: .
cdr3_nt: TGTGCCAGCAAAGACAGGGGGTCAGAGACCCAGTACTTC
cdr3_aa: CASKDRGSETQYF

d_call: .
j_call: TRBJ2-5
v_call: TRBV7-8
clone_size: .
cdr3_nt: TGTGCCAGCAGCCCTGGTGGGGGTCCCCAGTACTTC
cdr3_aa: CASSPGGGPQYF

d_call: TRBD1
j_call: TRBJ2-2
v_call: TRBV2
clone_size: .
cdr3_nt: TGTGCCAGTACAGGGGACCTAAACACCGGGGAGCTGTTTTTT
cdr3_aa: CASTGDLNTGELFF